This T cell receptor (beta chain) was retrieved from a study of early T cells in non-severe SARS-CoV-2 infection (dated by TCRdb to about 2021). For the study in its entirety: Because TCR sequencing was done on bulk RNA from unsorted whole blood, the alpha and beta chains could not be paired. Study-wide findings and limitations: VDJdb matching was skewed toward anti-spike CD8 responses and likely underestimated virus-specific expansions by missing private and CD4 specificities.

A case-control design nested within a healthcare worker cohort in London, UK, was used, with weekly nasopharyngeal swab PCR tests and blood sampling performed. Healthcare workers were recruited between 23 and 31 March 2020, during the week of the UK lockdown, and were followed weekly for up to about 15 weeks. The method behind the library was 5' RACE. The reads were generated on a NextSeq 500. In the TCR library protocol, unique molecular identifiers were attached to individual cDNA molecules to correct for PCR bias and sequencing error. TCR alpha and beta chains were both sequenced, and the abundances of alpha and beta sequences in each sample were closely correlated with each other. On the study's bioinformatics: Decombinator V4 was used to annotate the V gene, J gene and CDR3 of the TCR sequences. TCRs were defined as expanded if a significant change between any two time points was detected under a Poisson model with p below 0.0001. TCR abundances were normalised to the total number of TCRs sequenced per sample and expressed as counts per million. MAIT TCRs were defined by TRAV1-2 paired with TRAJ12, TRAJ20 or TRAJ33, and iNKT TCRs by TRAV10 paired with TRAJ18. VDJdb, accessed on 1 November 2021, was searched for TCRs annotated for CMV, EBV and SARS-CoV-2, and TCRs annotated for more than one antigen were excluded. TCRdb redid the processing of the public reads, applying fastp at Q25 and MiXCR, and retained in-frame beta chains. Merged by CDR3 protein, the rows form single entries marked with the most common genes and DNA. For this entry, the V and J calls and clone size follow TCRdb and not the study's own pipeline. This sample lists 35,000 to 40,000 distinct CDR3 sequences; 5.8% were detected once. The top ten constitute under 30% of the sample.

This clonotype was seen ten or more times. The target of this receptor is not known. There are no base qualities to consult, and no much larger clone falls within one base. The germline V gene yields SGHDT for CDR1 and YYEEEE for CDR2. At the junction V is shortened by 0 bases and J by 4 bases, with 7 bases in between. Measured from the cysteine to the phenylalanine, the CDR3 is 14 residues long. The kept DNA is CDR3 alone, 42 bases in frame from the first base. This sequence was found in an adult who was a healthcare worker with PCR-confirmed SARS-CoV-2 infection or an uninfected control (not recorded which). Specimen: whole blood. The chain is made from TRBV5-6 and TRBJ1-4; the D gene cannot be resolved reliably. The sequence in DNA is TGTGCCAGCAGCTTGGACAGAAGTAATGAAAAACTGTTTTTT. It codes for CASSLDRSNEKLFF. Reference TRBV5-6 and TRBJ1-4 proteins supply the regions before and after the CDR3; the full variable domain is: DAGVTQSPTHLIKTRGQQVTLRCSPKSGHDTVSWYQQALGQGPQFIFQYYEEEERQRGNFPDRFSGHQFPNYSSELNVNALLLGDSALYLCASSLDRSNEKLFFGSGTQLSVL.